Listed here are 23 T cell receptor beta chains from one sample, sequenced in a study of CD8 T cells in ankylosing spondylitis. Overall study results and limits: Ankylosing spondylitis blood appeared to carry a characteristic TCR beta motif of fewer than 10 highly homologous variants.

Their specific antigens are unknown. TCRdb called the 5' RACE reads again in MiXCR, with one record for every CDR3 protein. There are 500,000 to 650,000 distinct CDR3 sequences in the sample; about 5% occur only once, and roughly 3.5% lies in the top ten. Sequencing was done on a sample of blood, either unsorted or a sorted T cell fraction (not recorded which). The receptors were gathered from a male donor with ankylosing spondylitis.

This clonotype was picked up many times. This chain's CDR3 is CSAREGGSYNEQFF. The CDR3 region has the DNA TGCAGTGCTAGAGAGGGTGGCTCCTACAATGAGCAGTTCTTC. The V and J genes are TRBV20-1 and TRBJ2-1; D is undetermined. Germline assignment: CDR1 DFQATT and CDR2 SNEGSKA (reference sequence). This CDR3 is 14 amino acids long. V lost 0 bases, J lost 0 bases, and 6 bases lay in between.

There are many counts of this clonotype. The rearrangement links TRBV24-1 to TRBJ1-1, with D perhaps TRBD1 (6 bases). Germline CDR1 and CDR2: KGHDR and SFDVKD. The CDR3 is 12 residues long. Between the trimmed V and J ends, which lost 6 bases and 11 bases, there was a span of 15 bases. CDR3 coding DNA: TGTGCCACCAGTACCGGGACAATGGTGGCTTTCTTT. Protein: CATSTGTMVAFF.

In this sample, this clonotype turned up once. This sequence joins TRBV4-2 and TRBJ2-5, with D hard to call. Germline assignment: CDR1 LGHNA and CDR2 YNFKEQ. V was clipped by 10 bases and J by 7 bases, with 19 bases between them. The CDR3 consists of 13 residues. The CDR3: CAMGPGILWTQYF. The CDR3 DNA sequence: TGTGCCATGGGCCCTGGGATCCTCTGGACCCAGTACTTC.

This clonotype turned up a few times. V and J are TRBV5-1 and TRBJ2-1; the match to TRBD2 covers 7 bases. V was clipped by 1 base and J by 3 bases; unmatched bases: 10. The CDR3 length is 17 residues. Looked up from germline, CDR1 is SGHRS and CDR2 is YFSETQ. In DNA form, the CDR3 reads TGCGCCAGCAGCTTGTTAAGGGCGGGAGTCGGCTACAATGAGCAGTTCTTC. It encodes CASSLLRAGVGYNEQFF.

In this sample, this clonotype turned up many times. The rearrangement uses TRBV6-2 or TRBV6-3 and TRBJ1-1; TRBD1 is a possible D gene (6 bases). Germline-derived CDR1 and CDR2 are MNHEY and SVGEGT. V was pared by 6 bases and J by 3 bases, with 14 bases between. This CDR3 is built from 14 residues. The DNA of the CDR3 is TGTGCCAGCAGGATGACAGGTTACTACACTGAAGCTTTCTTT. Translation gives CASRMTGYYTEAFF.

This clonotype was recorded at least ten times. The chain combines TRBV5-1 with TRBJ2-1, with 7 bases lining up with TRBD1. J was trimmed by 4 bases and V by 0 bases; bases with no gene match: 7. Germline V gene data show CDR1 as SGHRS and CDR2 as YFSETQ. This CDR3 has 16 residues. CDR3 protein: CASSLEGQQTYNEQFF. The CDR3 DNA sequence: TGCGCCAGCAGCTTGGAGGGACAGCAGACATACAATGAGCAGTTCTTC.

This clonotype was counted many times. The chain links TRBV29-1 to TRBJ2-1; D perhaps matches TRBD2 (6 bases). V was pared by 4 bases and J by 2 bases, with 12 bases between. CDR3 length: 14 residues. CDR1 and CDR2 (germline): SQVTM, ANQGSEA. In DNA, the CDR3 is TGCAGCGTTGGAGGCGGGGTCCCCTACAATGAGCAGTTCTTC. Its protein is CSVGGGVPYNEQFF.

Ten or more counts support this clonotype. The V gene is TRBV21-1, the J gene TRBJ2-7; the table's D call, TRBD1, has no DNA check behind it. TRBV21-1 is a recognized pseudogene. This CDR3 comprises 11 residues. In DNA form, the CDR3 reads TGTGCCAGCAGCGCCCAGGGGAGAGAGTACTTC. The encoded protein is CASSAQGREYF.

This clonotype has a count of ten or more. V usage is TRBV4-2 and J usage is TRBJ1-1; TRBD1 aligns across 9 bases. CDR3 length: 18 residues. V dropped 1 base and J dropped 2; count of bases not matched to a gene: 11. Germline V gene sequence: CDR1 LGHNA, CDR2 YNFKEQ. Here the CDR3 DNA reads TGTGCCAGCAGCCAAGTAAAGACAGGGGGAGTACCTAACACTGAAGCTTTCTTT. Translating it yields CASSQVKTGGVPNTEAFF.

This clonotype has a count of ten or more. CDR3 sequence: CSARDRWGDEQYF. The CDR3 nucleotides read TGCAGTGCTAGAGATCGATGGGGGGACGAGCAGTACTTC. The chain couples TRBV20-1 to TRBJ2-7; a weak D match, TRBD2 (6 bases). The germline V gene encodes CDR1 DFQATT and CDR2 SNEGSKA (reference sequence). The CDR3 is 13 amino acids. The germline V and J ends were trimmed by 0 bases and 5 bases, with 11 bases remaining between them.

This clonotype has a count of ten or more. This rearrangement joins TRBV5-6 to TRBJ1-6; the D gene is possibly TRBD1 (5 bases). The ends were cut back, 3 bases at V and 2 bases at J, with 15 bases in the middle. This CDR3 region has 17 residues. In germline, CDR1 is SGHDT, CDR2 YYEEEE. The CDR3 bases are TGTGCCAGCAGCTCTCATGAGACAGCCCCCTATAATTCACCCCTCCACTTT. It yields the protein CASSSHETAPYNSPLHF. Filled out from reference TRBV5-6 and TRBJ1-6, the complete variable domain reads DAGVTQSPTHLIKTRGQQVTLRCSPKSGHDTVSWYQQALGQGPQFIFQYYEEEERQRGNFPDRFSGHQFPNYSSELNVNALLLGDSALYLCASSSHETAPYNSPLHFGNGTRLTVT.

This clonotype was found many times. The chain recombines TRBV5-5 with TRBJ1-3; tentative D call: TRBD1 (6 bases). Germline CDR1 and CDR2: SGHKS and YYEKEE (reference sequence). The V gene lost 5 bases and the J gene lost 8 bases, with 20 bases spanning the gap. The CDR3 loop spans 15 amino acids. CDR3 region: CASSLRGDIPYTIYF. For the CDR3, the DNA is TGTGCCAGCAGTCTCAGGGGAGACATCCCTTACACCATATATTTT. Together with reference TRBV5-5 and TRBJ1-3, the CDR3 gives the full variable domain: DAGVTQSPTHLIKTRGQQVTLRCSPISGHKSVSWYQQVLGQGPQFIFQYYEKEERGRGNFPDRFSARQFPNYSSELNVNALLLGDSALYLCASSLRGDIPYTIYFGEGSWLTVV.

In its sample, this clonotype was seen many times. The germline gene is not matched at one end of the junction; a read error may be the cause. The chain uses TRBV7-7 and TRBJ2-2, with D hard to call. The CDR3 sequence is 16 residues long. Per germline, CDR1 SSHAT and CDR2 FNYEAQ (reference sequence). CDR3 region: CASSLDRLGNTGELFF. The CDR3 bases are TGTGCTAGCAGCTTAGATCGGTTGGGAAACACCGGGGAGCTGTTTTTT.

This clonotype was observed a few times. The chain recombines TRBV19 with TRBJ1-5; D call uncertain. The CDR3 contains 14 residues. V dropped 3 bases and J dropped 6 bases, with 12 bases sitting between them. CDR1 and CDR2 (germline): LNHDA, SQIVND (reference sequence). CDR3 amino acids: CASSILDGPQPQHF. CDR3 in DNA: TGTGCCAGTAGTATTCTCGACGGACCTCAGCCCCAGCATTTT.

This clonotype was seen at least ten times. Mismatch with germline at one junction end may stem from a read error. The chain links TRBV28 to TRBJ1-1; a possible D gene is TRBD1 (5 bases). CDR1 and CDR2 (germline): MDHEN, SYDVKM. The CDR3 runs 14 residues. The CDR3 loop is CASSLRQMNTEVFF. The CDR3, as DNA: TGTGCCAGCAGTTTGCGACAGATGAACACTGAAGTTTTCTTT. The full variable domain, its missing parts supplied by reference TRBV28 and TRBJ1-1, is DVKVTQSSRYLVKRTGEKVFLECVQDMDHENMFWYRQDPGLGLRLIYFSYDVKMKEKGDIPEGYSVSREKKERFSLILESASTNQTSMYLCASSLRQMNTEVFFGQGTRLTVV.

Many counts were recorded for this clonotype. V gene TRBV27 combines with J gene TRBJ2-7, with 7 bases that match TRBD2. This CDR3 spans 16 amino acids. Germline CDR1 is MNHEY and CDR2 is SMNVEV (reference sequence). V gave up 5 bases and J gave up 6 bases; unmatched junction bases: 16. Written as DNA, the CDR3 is TGTGCCAGCAGTCCCTACGGTCCGGGAGGTTTGTCCGAGCAGTACTTC. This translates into CASSPYGPGGLSEQYF.

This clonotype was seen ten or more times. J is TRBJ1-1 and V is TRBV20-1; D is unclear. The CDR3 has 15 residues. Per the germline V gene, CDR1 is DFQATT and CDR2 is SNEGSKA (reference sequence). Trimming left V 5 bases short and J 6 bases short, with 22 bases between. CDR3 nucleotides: TGCAGTGCTGCCTTGGGGATAAGGACCCACTCTGAAGCTTTCTTT. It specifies CSAALGIRTHSEAFF.

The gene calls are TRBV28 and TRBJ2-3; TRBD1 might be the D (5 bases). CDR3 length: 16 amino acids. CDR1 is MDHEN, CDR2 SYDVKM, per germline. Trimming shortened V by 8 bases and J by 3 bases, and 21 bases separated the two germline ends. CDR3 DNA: TGTGCCAGCTCATCCCCCTATGGGGCTCGTACAGATACGCAGTATTTT. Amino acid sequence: CASSSPYGARTDTQYF.

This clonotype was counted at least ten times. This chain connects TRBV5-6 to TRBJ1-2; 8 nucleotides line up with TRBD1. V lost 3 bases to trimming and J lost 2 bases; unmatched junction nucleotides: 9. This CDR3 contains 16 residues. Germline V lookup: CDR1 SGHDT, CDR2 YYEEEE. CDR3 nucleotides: TGTGCCAGCAGCTCGGGACAGGAATTGATGAACTATGGCTACACCTTC. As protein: CASSSGQELMNYGYTF. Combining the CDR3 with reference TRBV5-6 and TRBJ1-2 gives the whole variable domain DAGVTQSPTHLIKTRGQQVTLRCSPKSGHDTVSWYQQALGQGPQFIFQYYEEEERQRGNFPDRFSGHQFPNYSSELNVNALLLGDSALYLCASSSGQELMNYGYTFGSGTRLTVV.

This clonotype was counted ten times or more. CDR3 nucleotide sequence: TGCAGCGTTGCTGCCGACTATGGCTACACCTTC. This encodes CSVAADYGYTF. The chain uses TRBV29-1 and TRBJ1-2, with D hard to call. The CDR3 has 11 amino acids. The germline V and J ends were trimmed by 4 bases and 3 bases, with 6 bases remaining between them. Per germline, CDR1 SQVTM and CDR2 ANQGSEA.

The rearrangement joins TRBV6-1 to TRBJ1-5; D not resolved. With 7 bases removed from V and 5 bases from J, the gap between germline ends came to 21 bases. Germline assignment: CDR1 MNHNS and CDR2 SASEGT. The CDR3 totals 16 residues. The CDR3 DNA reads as TGTGCCAGCACCCTAGATCCGGCTAGCCCCTATCAGCCCCAGCATTTT. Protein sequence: CASTLDPASPYQPQHF.

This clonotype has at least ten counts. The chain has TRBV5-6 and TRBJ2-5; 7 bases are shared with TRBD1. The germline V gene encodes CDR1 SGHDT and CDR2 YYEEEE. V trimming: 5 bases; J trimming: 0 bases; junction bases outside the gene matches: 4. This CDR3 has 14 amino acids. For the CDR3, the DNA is TGTGCCAGCAGACGGACAGGAGACCAAGAGACCCAGTACTTC. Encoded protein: CASRRTGDQETQYF.

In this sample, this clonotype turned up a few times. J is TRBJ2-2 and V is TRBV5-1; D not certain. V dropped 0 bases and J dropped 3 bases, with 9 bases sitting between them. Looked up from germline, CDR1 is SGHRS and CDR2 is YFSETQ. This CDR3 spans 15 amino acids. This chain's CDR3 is CASSLDPPDTGELFF. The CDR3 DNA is TGCGCCAGCAGCTTGGACCCTCCGGACACCGGGGAGCTGTTTTTT.